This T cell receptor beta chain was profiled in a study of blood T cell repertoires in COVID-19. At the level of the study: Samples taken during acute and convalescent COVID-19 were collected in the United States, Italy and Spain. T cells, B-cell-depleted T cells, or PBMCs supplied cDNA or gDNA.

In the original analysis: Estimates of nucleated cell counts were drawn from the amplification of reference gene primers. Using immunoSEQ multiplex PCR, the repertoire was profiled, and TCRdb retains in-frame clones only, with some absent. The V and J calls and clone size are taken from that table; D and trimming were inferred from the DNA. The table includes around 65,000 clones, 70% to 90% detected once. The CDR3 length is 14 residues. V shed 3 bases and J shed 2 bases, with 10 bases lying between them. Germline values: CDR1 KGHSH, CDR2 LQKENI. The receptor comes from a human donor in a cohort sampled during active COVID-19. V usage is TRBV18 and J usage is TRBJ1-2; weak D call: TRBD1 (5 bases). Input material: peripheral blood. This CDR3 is CASSPVGPNYGYTF. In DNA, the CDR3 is TGTGCCAGCTCACCGGTGGGGCCGAACTATGGCTACACCTTC.